This note documents a single TCR beta chain sequence. V lost 0 bases to trimming and J lost 0 bases, with 11 bases between them. This CDR3 contains 16 residues. These data belong to a study of T cell responses to AZD1222 COVID-19 vaccine. Generated by immunoSEQ multiplex PCR, the TCRdb table keeps only in-frame clones and is missing some. The table includes 150,000 to 200,000 clones, 80% to 95% detected once. The rearrangement links TRBV23-1 to TRBJ1-2, with no clear D. TRBV23-1 is reported as an ORF; its role is uncertain. The input for sequencing was peripheral blood, taken 28 days after the second dose of the MenACWY control vaccine. The TCR was taken from an adult who received the MenACWY meningococcal vaccine as a control. Written as DNA, the CDR3 is TGCGCCAGCAGTCAATCAGGAGGCGTGTCTAACTATGGCTACACCTTC. It encodes CASSQSGGVSNYGYTF.